This TCR beta chain was sequenced in a study of metastatic and nonmetastatic thyroid tumors. Study-wide background: It was across blood and tumor or nodule tissue from malignant and benign thyroid patients that repertoires were compared.

In this sample, this clone turned up many times. TCRdb reassembled clones from the PCR reads with MiXCR. The data contain some 20,000 clones, roughly 23% of them seen just once; the ten biggest clones take up about 10%. V was pared by 7 bases and J by 0 bases, with 7 bases between. This CDR3 has 12 amino acids. Germline CDR1 is SGDLS and CDR2 is YYNGEE. Thyroid surgery was performed in patients who had received no treatment beforehand. The receptor comes from a male donor with papillary thyroid cancer or a benign thyroid nodule (not recorded which). Some clones in this sample may be carry-over from other donors' samples. V is TRBV9 and J is TRBJ1-1, with D perhaps matching TRBD1 (5 bases). The specimen sequenced was tumor tissue. CDR3 DNA sequence: TGTGCCAGCGGGGGACTGAACACTGAAGCTTTCTTT. Amino acid sequence: CASGGLNTEAFF. Looking up the rest from reference TRBV9 and TRBJ1-1 gives the full variable domain: DSGVTQTPKHLITATGQRVTLRCSPRSGDLSVYWYQQSLDQGLQFLIQYYNGEERAKGNILERFSAQQFPDLHSELNLSSLELGDSALYFCASGGLNTEAFFGQGTRLTVV.